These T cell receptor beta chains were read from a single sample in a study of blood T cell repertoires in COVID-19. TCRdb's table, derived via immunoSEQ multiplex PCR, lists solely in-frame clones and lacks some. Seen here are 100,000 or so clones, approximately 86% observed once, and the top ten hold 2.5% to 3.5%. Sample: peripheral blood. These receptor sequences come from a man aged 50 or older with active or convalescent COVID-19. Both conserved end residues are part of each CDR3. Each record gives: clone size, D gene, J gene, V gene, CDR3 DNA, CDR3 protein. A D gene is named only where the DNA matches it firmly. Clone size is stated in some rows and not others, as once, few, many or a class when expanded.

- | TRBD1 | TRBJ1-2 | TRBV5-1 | TGCGCCAGCAGAACTGGGGACAGGGAGGACTATGGCTACACCTTC | CASRTGDREDYGYTF
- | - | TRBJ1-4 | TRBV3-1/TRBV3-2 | TGTGCCAGCAGTTACACAGGGAGGGTTAATGAAAAACTGTTTTTT | CASSYTGRVNEKLFF
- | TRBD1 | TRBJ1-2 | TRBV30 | TGTGCCTTATTACCCGGGACAGCCCTTAACTATGGCTACACCTTC | CALLPGTALNYGYTF
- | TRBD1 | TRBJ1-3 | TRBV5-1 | TGCGCCAGCAGCTTGCAGTCGGGACAGGGTCAGAACACCATATATTTT | CASSLQSGQGQNTIYF
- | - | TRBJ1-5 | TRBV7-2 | TGTGCCAGCAGCTTCGTCGGTGCAGGGGTTTATCAGCCCCAGCATTTT | CASSFVGAGVYQPQHF
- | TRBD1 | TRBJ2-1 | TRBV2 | TGTGCCAGCAGTGTGGGGACAGGGGGCCGCGATGAGCAGTTCTTC | CASSVGTGGRDEQFF
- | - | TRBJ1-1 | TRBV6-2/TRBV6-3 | TGTGCCAGCAGTTACTCCCAGGGCAGGGCGAACACTGAAGCTTTCTTT | CASSYSQGRANTEAFF
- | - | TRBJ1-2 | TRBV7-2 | TGTGCCAGCAGCTTAGCGCTGGACAGTAACTATGGCTACACCTTC | CASSLALDSNYGYTF
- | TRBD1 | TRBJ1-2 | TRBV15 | TGTGCCACCAGCAGAGAGGGGGACAGGGGCTATGGCTACACCTTC | CATSREGDRGYGYTF
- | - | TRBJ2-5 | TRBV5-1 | TGCGCCAGCAACGTAGATAAACAAGAGACCCAGTACTTC | CASNVDKQETQYF
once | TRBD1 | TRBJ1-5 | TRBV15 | TGTGCCACCAGCTTACGGACAGGGATCAATCAGCCCCAGCATTTT | CATSLRTGINQPQHF
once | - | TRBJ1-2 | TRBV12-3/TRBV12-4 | TGTGCCAGCAGTTTAGGCCAGAACTATGGCTACACCTTC | CASSLGQNYGYTF
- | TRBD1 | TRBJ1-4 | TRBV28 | TGTGCCAGCAGTCCAGGGGGTGGTTATAATGAAAAACTGTTTTTT | CASSPGGGYNEKLFF
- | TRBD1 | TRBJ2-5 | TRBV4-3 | TGCGCCAGCAGCCAAGCCTCGACAGGGGTCGGGGAGACCCAGTACTTC | CASSQASTGVGETQYF
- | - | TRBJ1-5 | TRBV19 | TGTGCCAGTACCCAATCCGGAGTGGGCAATCAGCCCCAGCATTTT | CASTQSGVGNQPQHF
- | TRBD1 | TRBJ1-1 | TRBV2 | TGTGCCAGCAGTGTAGGGACAGGGAGACCTGAAGCTTTCTTT | CASSVGTGRPEAFF
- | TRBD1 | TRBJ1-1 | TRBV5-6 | TGTGCCAGCAGCTGGTCGGACAGGAGCACTGAAGCTTTCTTT | CASSWSDRSTEAFF
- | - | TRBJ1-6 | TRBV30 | TGTGCCTGGAGTGTAGGGCAGGGCAGGAATTCACCCCTCCACTTT | CAWSVGQGRNSPLHF
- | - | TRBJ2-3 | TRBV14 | TGTGCCAGCAGCCATCCTCCAGGCAGGGGCACAGATACGCAGTATTTT | CASSHPPGRGTDTQYF
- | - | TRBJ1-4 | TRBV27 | TGTGCCAGCAGTTTCCGGGAGAATGAAAAACTGTTTTTT | CASSFRENEKLFF
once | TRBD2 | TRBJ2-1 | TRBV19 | TGTGCCAGTAGTAGCGGGGGGGGCGGTTGGAATGAGCAGTTCTTC | CASSSGGGGWNEQFF
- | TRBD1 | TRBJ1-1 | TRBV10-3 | TGTGCCATCAGTGGACCTTGGGGACAGGACTCGAACACTGAAGCTTTCTTT | CAISGPWGQDSNTEAFF